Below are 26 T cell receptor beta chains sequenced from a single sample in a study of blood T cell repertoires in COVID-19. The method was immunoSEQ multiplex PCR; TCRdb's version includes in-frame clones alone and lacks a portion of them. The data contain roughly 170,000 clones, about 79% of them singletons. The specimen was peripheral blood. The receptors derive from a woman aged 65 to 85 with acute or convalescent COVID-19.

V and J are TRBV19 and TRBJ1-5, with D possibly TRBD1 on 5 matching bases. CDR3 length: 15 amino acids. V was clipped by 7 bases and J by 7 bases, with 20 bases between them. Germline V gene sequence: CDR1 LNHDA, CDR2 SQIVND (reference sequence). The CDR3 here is CASTLGARLGQPQHF. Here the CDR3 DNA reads TGTGCCAGTACCCTAGGGGCCAGACTAGGACAGCCCCAGCATTTT.

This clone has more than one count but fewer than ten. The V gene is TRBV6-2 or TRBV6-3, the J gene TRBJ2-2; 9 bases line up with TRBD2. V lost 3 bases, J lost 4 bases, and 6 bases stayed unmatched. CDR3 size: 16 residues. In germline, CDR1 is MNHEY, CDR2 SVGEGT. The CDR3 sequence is CASSYRAGGFTGELFF. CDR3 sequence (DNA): TGTGCCAGCAGTTATCGCGCGGGAGGGTTCACCGGGGAGCTGTTTTTT.

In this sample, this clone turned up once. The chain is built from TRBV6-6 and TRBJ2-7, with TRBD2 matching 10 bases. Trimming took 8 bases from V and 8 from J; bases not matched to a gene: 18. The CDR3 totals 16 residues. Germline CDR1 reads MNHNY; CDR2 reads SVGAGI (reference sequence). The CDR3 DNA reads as TGTGCCAGCGGACAGAAGAGACTAGCGGGCCCCCCGAAGCAGTACTTC. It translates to CASGQKRLAGPPKQYF.

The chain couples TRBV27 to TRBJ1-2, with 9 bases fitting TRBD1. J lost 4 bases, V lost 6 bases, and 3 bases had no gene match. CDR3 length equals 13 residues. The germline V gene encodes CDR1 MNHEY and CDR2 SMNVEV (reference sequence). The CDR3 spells CASSSDRGYGYTF. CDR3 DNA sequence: TGTGCCAGCAGCTCGGACAGGGGCTATGGCTACACCTTC.

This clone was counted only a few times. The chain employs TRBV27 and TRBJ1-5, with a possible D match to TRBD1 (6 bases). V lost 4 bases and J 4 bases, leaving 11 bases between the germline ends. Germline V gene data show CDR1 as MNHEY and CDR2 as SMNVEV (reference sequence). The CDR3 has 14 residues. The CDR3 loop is CASSWSRGNQPQHF. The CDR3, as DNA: TGTGCCAGCAGTTGGAGCAGGGGAAATCAGCCCCAGCATTTT.

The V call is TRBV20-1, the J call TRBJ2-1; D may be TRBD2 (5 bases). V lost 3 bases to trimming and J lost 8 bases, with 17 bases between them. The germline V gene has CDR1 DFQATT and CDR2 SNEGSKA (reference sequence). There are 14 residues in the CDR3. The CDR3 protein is CSASGVLGRDEQFF. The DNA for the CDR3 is TGCAGTGCTAGTGGGGTGTTAGGGCGGGATGAGCAGTTCTTC.

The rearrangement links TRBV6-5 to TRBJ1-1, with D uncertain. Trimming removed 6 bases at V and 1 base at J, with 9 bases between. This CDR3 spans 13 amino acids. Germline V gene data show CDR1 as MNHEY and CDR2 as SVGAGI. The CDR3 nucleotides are TGTGCCAGCAGCCAACTTTGGAACACTGAAGCTTTCTTT. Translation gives CASSQLWNTEAFF.

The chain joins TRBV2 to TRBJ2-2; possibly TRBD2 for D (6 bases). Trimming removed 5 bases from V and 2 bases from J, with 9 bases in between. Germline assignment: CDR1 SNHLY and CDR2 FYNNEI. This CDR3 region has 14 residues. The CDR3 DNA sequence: TGTGCCAGCAGTTACGGGGGAAACACCGGGGAGCTGTTTTTT. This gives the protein CASSYGGNTGELFF.

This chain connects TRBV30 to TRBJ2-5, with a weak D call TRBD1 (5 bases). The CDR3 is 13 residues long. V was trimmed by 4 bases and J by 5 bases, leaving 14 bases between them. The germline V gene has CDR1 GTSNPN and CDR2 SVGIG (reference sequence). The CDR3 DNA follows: TGTGCCTGGATCGGCAGGGTGGCGGAGACCCAGTACTTC. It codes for CAWIGRVAETQYF. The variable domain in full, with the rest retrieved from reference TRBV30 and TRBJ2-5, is SQTIHQWPATLVQPVGSPLSLECTVEGTSNPNLYWYRQAAGRGLQLLFYSVGIGQISSEVPQNLSASRPQDRQFILSSKKLLLSDSGFYLCAWIGRVAETQYFGPGTRLLVL.

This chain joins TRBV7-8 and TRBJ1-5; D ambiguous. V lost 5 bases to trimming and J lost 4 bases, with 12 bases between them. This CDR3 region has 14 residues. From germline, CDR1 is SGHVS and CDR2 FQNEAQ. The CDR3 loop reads CASSPITENQPQHF. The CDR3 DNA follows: TGTGCCAGCAGCCCAATCACAGAGAATCAGCCCCAGCATTTT.

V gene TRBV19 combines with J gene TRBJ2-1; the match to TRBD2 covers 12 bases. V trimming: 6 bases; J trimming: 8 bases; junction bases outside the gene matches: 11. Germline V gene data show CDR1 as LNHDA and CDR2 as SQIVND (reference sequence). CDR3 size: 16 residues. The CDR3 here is CASSPSGRAFGYEQFF. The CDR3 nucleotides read TGTGCCAGTAGCCCTAGCGGGAGGGCCTTTGGCTATGAGCAGTTCTTC.

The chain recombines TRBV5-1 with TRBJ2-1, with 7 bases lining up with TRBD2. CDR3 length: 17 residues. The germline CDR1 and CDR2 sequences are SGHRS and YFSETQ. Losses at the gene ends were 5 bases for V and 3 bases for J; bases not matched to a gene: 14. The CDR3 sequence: CASRRVFEAGSYNEQFF. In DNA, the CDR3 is TGCGCCAGCAGGAGGGTTTTCGAAGCGGGAAGCTACAATGAGCAGTTCTTC.

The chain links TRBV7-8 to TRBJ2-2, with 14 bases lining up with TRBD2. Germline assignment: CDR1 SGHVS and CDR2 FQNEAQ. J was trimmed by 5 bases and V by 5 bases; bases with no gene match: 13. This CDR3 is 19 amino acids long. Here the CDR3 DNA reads TGTGCCAGCAGCGGACGACTAGCGGGAGGGCCTTTGGAAACCGGGGAGCTGTTTTTT. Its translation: CASSGRLAGGPLETGELFF.

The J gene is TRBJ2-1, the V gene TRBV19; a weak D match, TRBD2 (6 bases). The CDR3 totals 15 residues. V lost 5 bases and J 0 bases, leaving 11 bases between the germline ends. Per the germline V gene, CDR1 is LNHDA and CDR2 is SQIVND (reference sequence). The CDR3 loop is CASSAQGGSYNEQFF. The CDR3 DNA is TGTGCCAGTAGTGCTCAGGGAGGCTCCTACAATGAGCAGTTCTTC. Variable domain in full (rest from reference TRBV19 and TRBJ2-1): DGGITQSPKYLFRKEGQNVTLSCEQNLNHDAMYWYRQDPGQGLRLIYYSQIVNDFQKGDIAEGYSVSREKKESFPLTVTSAQKNPTAFYLCASSAQGGSYNEQFFGPGTRLTVL.

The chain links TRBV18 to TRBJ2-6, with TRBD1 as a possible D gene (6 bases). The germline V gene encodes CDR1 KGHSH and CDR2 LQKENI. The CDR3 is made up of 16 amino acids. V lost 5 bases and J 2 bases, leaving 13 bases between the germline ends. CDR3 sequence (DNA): TGTGCCAGCTCATCAGTCACAGGGCCTGGGGCCAACGTCCTGACTTTC. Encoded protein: CASSSVTGPGANVLTF.

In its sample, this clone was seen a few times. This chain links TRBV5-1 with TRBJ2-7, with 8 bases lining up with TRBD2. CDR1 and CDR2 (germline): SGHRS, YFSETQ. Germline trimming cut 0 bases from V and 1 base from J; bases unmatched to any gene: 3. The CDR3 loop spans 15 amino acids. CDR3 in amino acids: CASSLDSGESYEQYF. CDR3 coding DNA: TGCGCCAGCAGCTTGGATAGCGGGGAGTCCTACGAGCAGTACTTC.

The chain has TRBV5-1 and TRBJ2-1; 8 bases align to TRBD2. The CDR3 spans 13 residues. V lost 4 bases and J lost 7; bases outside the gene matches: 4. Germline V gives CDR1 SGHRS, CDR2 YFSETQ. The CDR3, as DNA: TGCGCCAGCAGCCACGGGGGGGATAATGAGCAGTTCTTC. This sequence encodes CASSHGGDNEQFF.

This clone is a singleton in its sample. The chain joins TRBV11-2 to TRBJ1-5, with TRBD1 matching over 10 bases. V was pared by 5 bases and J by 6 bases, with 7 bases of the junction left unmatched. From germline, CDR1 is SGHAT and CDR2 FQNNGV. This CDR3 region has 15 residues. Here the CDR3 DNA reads TGTGCCAGCAGCCCGGACAGGGGGGTGGGTCAGCCCCAGCATTTT. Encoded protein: CASSPDRGVGQPQHF.

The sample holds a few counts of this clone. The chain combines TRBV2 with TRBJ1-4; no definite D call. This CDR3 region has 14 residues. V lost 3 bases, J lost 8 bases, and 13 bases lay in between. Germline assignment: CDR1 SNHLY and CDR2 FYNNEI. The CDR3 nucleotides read TGTGCCAGCAGTGAGTACCAGGCTGGGGAAAAACTGTTTTTT. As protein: CASSEYQAGEKLFF.

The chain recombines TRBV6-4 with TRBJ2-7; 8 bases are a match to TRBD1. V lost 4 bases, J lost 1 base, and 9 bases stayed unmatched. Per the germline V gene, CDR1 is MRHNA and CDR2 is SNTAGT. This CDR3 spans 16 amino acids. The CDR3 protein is CASSGGTGEISYEQYF. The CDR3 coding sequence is TGTGCCAGCAGTGGCGGGACAGGCGAAATTTCCTACGAGCAGTACTTC.

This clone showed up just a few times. The CDR3 DNA is TGTGCCAGCAGCGTAGAACGGGACAGGGGGAACAATGGCTACACCTTC. Encoded protein: CASSVERDRGNNGYTF. The rearrangement links TRBV9 to TRBJ1-2; 11 bases match TRBD1. After removal of 0 bases from V and 6 bases from J, the junction contained 7 bases not matched to a gene. The CDR3 length is 16 residues. The germline V gene encodes CDR1 SGDLS and CDR2 YYNGEE.

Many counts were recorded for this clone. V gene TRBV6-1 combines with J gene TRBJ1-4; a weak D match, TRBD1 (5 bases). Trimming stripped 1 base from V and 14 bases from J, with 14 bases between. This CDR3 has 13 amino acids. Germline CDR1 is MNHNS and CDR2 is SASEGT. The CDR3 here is CASSEVGGERLFF. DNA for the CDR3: TGTGCCAGCAGTGAAGTGGGGGGGGAGAGGCTGTTTTTT.

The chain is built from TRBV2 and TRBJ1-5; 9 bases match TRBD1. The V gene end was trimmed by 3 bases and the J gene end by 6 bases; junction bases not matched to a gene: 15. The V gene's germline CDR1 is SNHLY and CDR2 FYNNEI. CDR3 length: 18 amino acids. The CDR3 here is CASSEVRASGTGFQPQHF. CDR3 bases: TGTGCCAGCAGTGAGGTGAGGGCTTCCGGGACAGGGTTTCAGCCCCAGCATTTT.

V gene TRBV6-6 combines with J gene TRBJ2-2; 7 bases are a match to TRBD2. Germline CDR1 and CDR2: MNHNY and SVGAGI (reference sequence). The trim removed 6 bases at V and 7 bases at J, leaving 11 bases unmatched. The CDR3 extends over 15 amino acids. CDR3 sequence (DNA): TGTGCCAGCAGCCCCGGACTAGTCGGGGGCGGGGAGCTGTTTTTT. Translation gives CASSPGLVGGGELFF.

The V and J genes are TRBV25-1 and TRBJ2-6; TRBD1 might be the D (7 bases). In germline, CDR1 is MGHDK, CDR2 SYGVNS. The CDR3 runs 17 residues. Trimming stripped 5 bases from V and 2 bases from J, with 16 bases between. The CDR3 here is CASSRAGGGPGANVLTF. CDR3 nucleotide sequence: TGTGCCAGCAGTCGGGCAGGAGGGGGCCCTGGGGCCAACGTCCTGACTTTC.

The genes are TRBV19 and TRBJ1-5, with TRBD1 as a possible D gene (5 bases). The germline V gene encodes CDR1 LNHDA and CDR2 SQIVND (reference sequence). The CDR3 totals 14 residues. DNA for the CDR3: TGTGCACGAAGGGGTACTTATAGCAATCAGCCCCAGCATTTT. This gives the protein CARRGTYSNQPQHF.